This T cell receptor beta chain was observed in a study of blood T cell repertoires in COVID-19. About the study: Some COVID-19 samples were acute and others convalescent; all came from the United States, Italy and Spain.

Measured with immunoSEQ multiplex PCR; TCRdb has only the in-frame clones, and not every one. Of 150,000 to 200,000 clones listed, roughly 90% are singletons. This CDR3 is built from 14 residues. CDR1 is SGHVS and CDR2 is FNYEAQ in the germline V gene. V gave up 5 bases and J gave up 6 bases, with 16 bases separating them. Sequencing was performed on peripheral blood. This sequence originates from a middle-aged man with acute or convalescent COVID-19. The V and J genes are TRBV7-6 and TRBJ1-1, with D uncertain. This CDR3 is CASSPTAAGSEAFF. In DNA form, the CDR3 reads TGTGCCAGCAGCCCAACCGCAGCGGGTTCTGAAGCTTTCTTT.